The 31 T cell receptor beta chains below were found in one sample sequenced in a study of blood T cell repertoires in COVID-19. Here immunoSEQ multiplex PCR was the method, and the copy in TCRdb shows in-frame clones only, minus some. The profile shows more than 200,000 clones, 86% of them singletons. Specimen: peripheral blood. All receptors come from a man in his thirties or forties with active or convalescent COVID-19.

V gene TRBV5-1 combines with J gene TRBJ2-3, with no clear D. The germline gives CDR1 SGHRS, CDR2 YFSETQ. The CDR3 has 14 residues. Trimming took off 2 bases at V and 2 bases at J, with 9 bases between the two ends. CDR3 sequence (DNA): TGCGCCAGCAGCTTTAACAGATACACAGATACGCAGTATTTT. Residues: CASSFNRYTDTQYF.

This clone was picked up a small number of times. CDR3 sequence: CASNRDTSIYGYTF. In DNA, the CDR3 is TGTGCCAGCAACCGGGACACTTCAATCTATGGCTACACCTTC. The chain has TRBV2 and TRBJ1-2, with D maybe TRBD1 (6 bases). The CDR3 has 14 residues. The V and J ends lost 7 bases and 4 bases respectively, with 16 bases between them. From germline, CDR1 is SNHLY and CDR2 FYNNEI.

V and J are TRBV5-4 and TRBJ1-1; D is unresolved. V was clipped by 3 bases and J by 1 base, with 13 bases between them. There are 15 residues in the CDR3. Germline V gives CDR1 SGHNT, CDR2 YYREEE (reference sequence). CDR3 sequence (DNA): TGTGCCAGCAGCTCCCGGGATTTCTCGAACACTGAAGCTTTCTTT. Protein product: CASSSRDFSNTEAFF. Filled out from reference TRBV5-4 and TRBJ1-1, the complete variable domain reads ETGVTQSPTHLIKTRGQQVTLRCSSQSGHNTVSWYQQALGQGPQFIFQYYREEENGRGNFPPRFSGLQFPNYSSELNVNALELDDSALYLCASSSRDFSNTEAFFGQGTRLTVV.

This chain uses TRBV6-5 with TRBJ2-1; 13 nucleotides agree with TRBD2. Germline V gene sequence: CDR1 MNHEY, CDR2 SVGAGI. Trimming took 6 bases from V and 4 from J; bases not matched to a gene: 3. The CDR3 has 15 residues. The CDR3 spells CASSEGLAGYNEQFF. For the CDR3, the DNA is TGTGCCAGCAGCGAGGGACTAGCGGGGTACAATGAGCAGTTCTTC.

The chain links TRBV9 to TRBJ2-3; D call uncertain. Germline CDR1 is SGDLS and CDR2 is YYNGEE. The CDR3 has 14 residues. V lost 1 base and J lost 6, with 12 bases in between. The CDR3 region is CASSVTTPPDTQYF. CDR3 DNA: TGTGCCAGCAGCGTAACTACCCCCCCCGATACGCAGTATTTT.

This clone appeared a single time. The genes are TRBV15 and TRBJ1-2; D remains unclear. This CDR3 contains 15 residues. The V end was cut by 4 bases, the J end by 0 bases, with 12 bases between. Germline V gene lookup returns CDR1 LNHNV and CDR2 YYDKDF (reference sequence). DNA of the CDR3: TGTGCCACCAGCACCCTAGACGACGCTAACTATGGCTACACCTTC. Encoded protein: CATSTLDDANYGYTF.

The chain couples TRBV12-3 or TRBV12-4 to TRBJ2-3; possible D gene TRBD2, 6 bases. The CDR3 is 13 amino acids. V was shortened by 5 bases and J by 6 bases, with 12 bases between the two germline ends. The CDR3 reads CASSGTFEDTQYF. CDR3 coding DNA: TGTGCCAGCAGTGGGACTTTTGAGGATACGCAGTATTTT.

This sequence joins TRBV5-1 and TRBJ2-7; 9 nucleotides agree with TRBD1. Germline V lookup: CDR1 SGHRS, CDR2 YFSETQ. The CDR3 covers 15 residues. V was pared by 4 bases and J by 6 bases, with 11 bases of the junction left unmatched. The DNA for the CDR3 is TGCGCCAGCAGCAGGGGCACGGGACAGGGTTTCGAGCAGTACTTC. It yields the protein CASSRGTGQGFEQYF.

Notes on this clone: The same CDR3 also results from other DNA sequences found in this sample. The chain couples TRBV7-3 to TRBJ2-5; 11 nucleotides line up with TRBD2. Trimming cost V 2 bases and J 3 bases; bases outside gene matches: 2. Germline CDR1 and CDR2: SGHTA and FQGTGA. The CDR3 extends over 15 amino acids. CDR3 in DNA: TGTGCCAGCAGCTTACTAGCGGGGGGAAAAGAGACCCAGTACTTC. Translated, it gives CASSLLAGGKETQYF.

Here the CDR3 DNA reads TGCGCCAGCAGCTTGCCCACACAGGTTGCCTACGAGCAGTACTTC. Its translation: CASSLPTQVAYEQYF. The rearrangement uses TRBV5-1 and TRBJ2-7; D possibly corresponds to TRBD1 (5 bases). The CDR3 totals 15 residues. CDR1 and CDR2 from the germline V gene are SGHRS and YFSETQ. The ends were cut back, 1 base at V and 2 bases at J, with 13 bases in the middle.

The rearrangement joins TRBV4-2 to TRBJ2-5, with D perhaps matching TRBD1 (6 bases). This CDR3 contains 15 residues. V was pared by 4 bases and J by 1 base, with 13 bases between. Germline assignment: CDR1 LGHNA and CDR2 YNFKEQ. Here the CDR3 reads CASSPTGGAQETQYF. CDR3 DNA sequence: TGTGCCAGCAGCCCAACTGGGGGCGCCCAAGAGACCCAGTACTTC.

The gene calls are TRBV10-2 and TRBJ1-1, with D possibly being TRBD1 (6 bases). CDR1 and CDR2 from the germline V gene are WSHSY and SAAADI. V dropped 8 bases and J dropped 1 base, with 14 bases sitting between them. The CDR3 extends over 14 amino acids. CDR3: CASAPRGGNTEAFF. The CDR3 DNA reads as TGCGCCAGCGCCCCAAGGGGGGGGAACACTGAAGCTTTCTTT.

Note on this clone: Distinct nucleotide sequences in the sample also encode this CDR3. The CDR3 nucleotides read TGTGCCAGCAGCCGGGACAGGGGTAGTGGCTACACCTTC. This gives the protein CASSRDRGSGYTF. The V and J genes are TRBV12-3 or TRBV12-4 and TRBJ1-2; TRBD1 agrees at 10 bases. V trimming: 6 bases; J trimming: 7 bases; junction bases outside the gene matches: 5. The CDR3 covers 13 residues.

The chain has TRBV29-1 and TRBJ1-2; D call uncertain. V gave up 5 bases and J gave up 4 bases, with 11 bases separating them. Germline CDR1 reads SQVTM; CDR2 reads ANQGSEA. The CDR3 consists of 12 residues. The CDR3 coding sequence is TGCAGCGTTCTACCGAACGTCTATGGCTACACCTTC. It encodes CSVLPNVYGYTF.

V gene TRBV5-6 combines with J gene TRBJ1-2; the D is unclear. The CDR3 contains 12 residues. Deletions cut 4 bases from V and 8 bases from J, with 12 bases between. Germline CDR1 and CDR2: SGHDT and YYEEEE. CDR3 residues: CASSILEGGYTF. The CDR3 nucleotides read TGTGCCAGCAGCATACTGGAGGGCGGCTACACCTTC. The full variable domain, completed using reference TRBV5-6 and TRBJ1-2, is DAGVTQSPTHLIKTRGQQVTLRCSPKSGHDTVSWYQQALGQGPQFIFQYYEEEERQRGNFPDRFSGHQFPNYSSELNVNALLLGDSALYLCASSILEGGYTFGSGTRLTVV.

The chain has TRBV25-1 and TRBJ2-7, with 11 positions matching TRBD2. Germline V gene data show CDR1 as MGHDK and CDR2 as SYGVNS. The trim removed 8 bases at V and 4 bases at J, leaving 7 bases unmatched. This CDR3 contains 14 residues. The CDR3, as DNA: TGTGCCAGCGGTACTAGCGGGGGACTGTACGAGCAGTACTTC. It encodes CASGTSGGLYEQYF.

The chain uses TRBV10-2 and TRBJ1-1, with D maybe TRBD1 (5 bases). The CDR3 is made up of 16 amino acids. The germline gives CDR1 WSHSY, CDR2 SAAADI. Trimming shortened V by 0 bases and J by 1 base, and 12 bases separated the two germline ends. This CDR3 is CASSESRGDRNTEAFF. DNA for the CDR3: TGCGCCAGCAGTGAGTCAAGAGGAGACAGGAACACTGAAGCTTTCTTT.

The chain couples TRBV7-9 to TRBJ1-1; perhaps TRBD1 as D (5 bases). V was pared by 5 bases and J by 1 base, with 17 bases between. Germline CDR1 and CDR2: SEHNR and FQNEAQ (reference sequence). This CDR3 is built from 16 residues. The CDR3 nucleotides are TGTGCCAGCAGCCCCTCCCTAGACAGATCGAACACTGAAGCTTTCTTT. Protein product: CASSPSLDRSNTEAFF.

This clone showed up just once. The chain joins TRBV24-1 to TRBJ2-3; 8 bases align to TRBD1. J gave up 4 bases and V 5 bases, and 7 bases lay outside the gene matches. Per the germline V gene, CDR1 is KGHDR and CDR2 is SFDVKD. This CDR3 has 15 amino acids. CDR3 nucleotides: TGTGCCACCAGTGGTGGACAGGGTGTGGCAGATACGCAGTATTTT. Protein sequence: CATSGGQGVADTQYF.

This chain connects TRBV4-3 to TRBJ1-1; 11 bases match TRBD1. The trim removed 3 bases at V and 1 base at J, leaving 10 bases unmatched. Germline loops: CDR1 LGHNA, CDR2 YSLEER. This CDR3 is 18 amino acids long. The CDR3 DNA follows: TGCGCCAGCAGCCAGGCCGGGACAGGGGGTTTGGGGAACACTGAAGCTTTCTTT. This sequence encodes CASSQAGTGGLGNTEAFF.

This clone has a single count. V and J are TRBV18 and TRBJ1-1; 7 bases are a match to TRBD1. CDR1 KGHSH and CDR2 LQKENI come from the germline V gene. There are 14 residues in the CDR3. V shed 3 bases, J shed 1 base, and the junction held 2 bases outside the gene matches. This CDR3 reads CASSPTGENTEAFF. CDR3 DNA sequence: TGTGCCAGCTCACCTACAGGGGAGAACACTGAAGCTTTCTTT.

The chain joins TRBV29-1 to TRBJ2-5; 7 bases match TRBD2. The V segment lost 5 bases and the J segment 5 bases; nucleotides outside the gene matches: 8. CDR3 length: 13 amino acids. From germline, CDR1 is SQVTM and CDR2 ANQGSEA. The CDR3 DNA is TGCAGCGTTAAATGGCGGGGAGGGGAGACCCAGTACTTC. Its translation: CSVKWRGGETQYF. Filled out from reference TRBV29-1 and TRBJ2-5, the complete variable domain reads SAVISQKPSRDICQRGTSLTIQCQVDSQVTMMFWYRQQPGQSLTLIATANQGSEATYESGFVIDKFPISRPNLTFSTLTVSNMSPEDSSIYLCSVKWRGGETQYFGPGTRLLVL.

This clone came up once. The rearrangement links TRBV2 to TRBJ2-4; 12 nucleotides match TRBD1. The CDR3 has 15 amino acids. Losses at the gene ends were 5 bases for V and 6 bases for J; bases not matched to a gene: 5. Looked up from germline, CDR1 is SNHLY and CDR2 is FYNNEI. CDR3 in amino acids: CASSRDRGPSNIQYF. DNA for the CDR3: TGTGCCAGCAGTAGGGACAGGGGGCCATCAAACATTCAGTACTTC. Full variable domain (remainder filled in from reference TRBV2 and TRBJ2-4): EPEVTQTPSHQVTQMGQEVILRCVPISNHLYFYWYRQILGQKVEFLVSFYNNEISEKSEIFDDQFSVERPDGSNFTLKIRSTKLEDSAMYFCASSRDRGPSNIQYFGAGTRLSVL.

Turning to this clone: Other DNA sequences from this sample encode an identical CDR3 as well. The chain employs TRBV5-1 and TRBJ2-2, with D possibly matching TRBD1 (5 bases). The CDR3 is 14 residues long. Trimming removed 4 bases from V and 1 base from J, with 8 bases in between. The germline V gene has CDR1 SGHRS and CDR2 YFSETQ. The CDR3 loop reads CASSLGQNTGELFF. The DNA for the CDR3 is TGCGCCAGCAGCCTTGGACAGAACACCGGGGAGCTGTTTTTT.

In nucleotides, the CDR3 is TGTGCCAGCTCACCGGACAGGGTGAACACTGAAGCTTTCTTT. Its protein is CASSPDRVNTEAFF. V and J are TRBV18 and TRBJ1-1; 8 nucleotides align to TRBD1. The junction had 0 bases not matched to a gene; V was cut back by 3 bases and J by 0 bases. Germline CDR1 is KGHSH and CDR2 is LQKENI. There are 14 residues in the CDR3.

This clone was observed a few times. This chain uses TRBV9 with TRBJ2-6; D might be TRBD2 (5 bases). The germline V gene encodes CDR1 SGDLS and CDR2 YYNGEE. The CDR3 is 15 residues long. The V and J ends lost 4 bases and 2 bases respectively, with 10 bases between them. This chain's CDR3 is CASSPSGTGANVLTF. The DNA of the CDR3 is TGTGCCAGCAGCCCTTCCGGGACTGGGGCCAACGTCCTGACTTTC.

The J gene is TRBJ2-3, the V gene TRBV7-9, with D maybe TRBD2 (6 bases). The CDR3 spans 14 residues. Trimming cost V 5 bases and J 2 bases, with 11 bases left between them. The V gene's germline CDR1 is SEHNR and CDR2 FQNEAQ (reference sequence). This CDR3 is CASSPRTNTDTQYF. CDR3 sequence (DNA): TGTGCCAGCAGCCCCCGGACTAACACAGATACGCAGTATTTT.

V and J are TRBV3-1 (or the pseudogene TRBV3-2) and TRBJ2-7; D perhaps matches TRBD1 (6 bases). The germline V gene has CDR1 LGHDT and CDR2 YNNKEL (reference sequence). The CDR3 totals 13 residues. Trimming cost V 5 bases and J 2 bases, with 10 bases left between them. The CDR3 DNA reads as TGTGCCAGCAGCGGACAGAACACCTACGAGCAGTACTTC. Amino acids: CASSGQNTYEQYF.

This chain uses TRBV19 with TRBJ1-3; D unresolved. Germline values: CDR1 LNHDA, CDR2 SQIVND (reference sequence). V lost 8 bases and J lost 1, with 15 bases in between. The CDR3 is 15 residues long. The CDR3 coding sequence is TGTGCCAGTGGGTCGAGCGGAGTGTCTGGAAACACCATATATTTT. Translating it yields CASGSSGVSGNTIYF.

V and J are TRBV2 and TRBJ2-5; no reliable D call. The length of the CDR3 is 13 residues. Trimming left V 7 bases short and J 1 base short, with 10 bases between. Germline values: CDR1 SNHLY, CDR2 FYNNEI. CDR3 region: CASTGQPQETQYF. CDR3 DNA: TGTGCCAGCACTGGCCAACCCCAAGAGACCCAGTACTTC.

The chain couples TRBV20-1 to TRBJ1-1; no firm D call. Trimming shortened V by 3 bases and J by 5 bases, and 4 bases separated the two germline ends. The CDR3 length is 10 residues. The germline V gene encodes CDR1 DFQATT and CDR2 SNEGSKA (reference sequence). Here the CDR3 reads CSARRTEAFF. The CDR3, as DNA: TGCAGTGCTAGGAGGACTGAAGCTTTCTTT.